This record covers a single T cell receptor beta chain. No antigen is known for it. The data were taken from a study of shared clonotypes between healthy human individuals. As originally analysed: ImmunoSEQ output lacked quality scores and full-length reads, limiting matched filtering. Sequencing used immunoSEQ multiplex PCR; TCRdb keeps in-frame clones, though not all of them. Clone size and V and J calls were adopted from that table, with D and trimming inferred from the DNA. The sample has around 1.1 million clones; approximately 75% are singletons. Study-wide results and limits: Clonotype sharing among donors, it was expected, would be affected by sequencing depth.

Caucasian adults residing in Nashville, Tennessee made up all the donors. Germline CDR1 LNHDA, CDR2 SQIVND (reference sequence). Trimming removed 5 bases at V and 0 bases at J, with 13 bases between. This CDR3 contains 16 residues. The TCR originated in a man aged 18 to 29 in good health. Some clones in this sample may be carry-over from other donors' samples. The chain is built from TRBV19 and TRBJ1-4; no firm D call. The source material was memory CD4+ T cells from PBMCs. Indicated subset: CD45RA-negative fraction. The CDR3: CASSSYREATNEKLFF. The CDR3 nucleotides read TGTGCCAGTAGTTCGTATCGGGAGGCAACTAATGAAAAACTGTTTTTT.